This passage covers 22 T cell receptor beta chains from one sample sequenced in a study of early T cells in non-severe SARS-CoV-2 infection. TCRdb itself ran the 5' RACE reads through MiXCR, one entry per CDR3 protein. Seen here are 35,000 or so distinct CDR3 sequences, more than 5% observed once, and the top ten hold roughly an eighth. The sample consisted of whole blood. These receptor sequences come from an adult who was a healthcare worker with PCR-confirmed SARS-CoV-2 infection or an uninfected control (not recorded which).

This clonotype showed up many times. The V call is TRBV12-3 or TRBV12-4, the J call TRBJ2-2, with a weak D call TRBD2 (6 bases). V lost 4 bases and J lost 3, with 9 bases in between. The CDR3 is 14 amino acids. The CDR3 sequence: CASSSGDHTGELFF. For the CDR3, the DNA is TGTGCCAGCAGTTCGGGGGACCACACCGGGGAGCTGTTTTTT.

V and J are TRBV12-3 or TRBV12-4 and TRBJ1-6; D is ambiguous. Trimming took off 3 bases at V and 10 bases at J, with 16 bases between the two ends. The CDR3 spans 15 residues. CDR3 in DNA: TGTGCCAGCAGTTTCTCGGGAGGGTTTGGCTCACCCCTCCACTTT. It translates to CASSFSGGFGSPLHF.

In this sample, this clonotype turned up many times. V gene TRBV6-6 combines with J gene TRBJ2-1; 7 nucleotides align to TRBD1. Germline loops: CDR1 MNHNY, CDR2 SVGAGI (reference sequence). The CDR3 sequence is 16 residues long. Unmatched junction bases numbered 6, after V lost 4 bases and J lost 0 bases. The CDR3: CASSSGQASSYNEQFF. The CDR3 DNA follows: TGTGCCAGCAGTTCCGGACAGGCCAGCTCCTACAATGAGCAGTTCTTC.

This clonotype was seen a handful of times. J is TRBJ1-2 and V is TRBV12-3 or TRBV12-4; D remains unclear. The CDR3 sequence is 13 residues long. Trimming took 1 base from V and 8 from J, leaving 11 bases between them. The CDR3 nucleotides are TGTGCCAGCAGTTTAGGTTCTGGATGGGGCTACACCTTC. It codes for CASSLGSGWGYTF.

This clonotype was seen at least ten times. The V call is TRBV9, the J call TRBJ1-4; tentatively, D is TRBD1 (5 bases). The length of the CDR3 is 14 residues. V was shortened by 4 bases and J by 7 bases, with 14 bases between the two germline ends. The germline V gene has CDR1 SGDLS and CDR2 YYNGEE. As DNA, the CDR3 is TGTGCCAGCAGCTCCAGGGCGGGCGCTGAAAAACTGTTTTTT. It encodes CASSSRAGAEKLFF.

There are many counts of this clonotype. The chain combines TRBV14 with TRBJ2-7; possible D gene TRBD1, 5 bases. The germline gives CDR1 SGHDN, CDR2 FVKESK. The CDR3 extends over 13 amino acids. V gave up 0 bases and J gave up 7 bases, with 10 bases separating them. The CDR3 DNA is TGTGCCAGCAGCCAAGAGGGGCTATGGGAGCAGTACTTC. Amino acid sequence: CASSQEGLWEQYF. Together with reference TRBV14 and TRBJ2-7, the CDR3 gives the full variable domain: EAGVTQFPSHSVIEKGQTVTLRCDPISGHDNLYWYRRVMGKEIKFLLHFVKESKQDESGMPNNRFLAERTGGTYSTLKVQPAELEDSGVYFCASSQEGLWEQYFGPGTRLTVT.

This clonotype was seen ten or more times. The V gene is TRBV18, the J gene TRBJ1-5, with TRBD1 matching 7 bases. V shed 3 bases, J shed 3 bases, and the junction held 8 bases outside the gene matches. Germline loops: CDR1 KGHSH, CDR2 LQKENI. The CDR3 extends over 16 amino acids. The CDR3 is CASSPFSGQNNQPQHF. The CDR3 region has the DNA TGTGCCAGCTCACCGTTTTCGGGACAGAACAATCAGCCCCAGCATTTT.

The genes are TRBV29-1 and TRBJ2-3; the D is unclear. Germline loops: CDR1 SQVTM, CDR2 ANQGSEA. The CDR3 contains 13 residues. Trimming stripped 3 bases from V and 2 bases from J, with 9 bases between. The DNA of the CDR3 is TGCAGCGTTGACAGGCAACCCACAGATACGCAGTATTTT. This sequence encodes CSVDRQPTDTQYF.

This clonotype was counted at least ten times. The genes are TRBV5-4 and TRBJ1-5; no reliable D call. The CDR3 has 14 amino acids. Germline lookup yields CDR1 SGHNT and CDR2 YYREEE (reference sequence). The ends were cut back, 1 base at V and 2 bases at J, with 7 bases in the middle. As DNA, the CDR3 is TGTGCCAGCAGCTTGAAGGGCGGCAATCAGCCCCAGCATTTT. It is translated as CASSLKGGNQPQHF.

The rearrangement uses TRBV5-8 and TRBJ2-1; maybe TRBD1 (6 bases). Germline CDR1 reads SGHTS; CDR2 reads YDEGEE. This CDR3 is built from 17 residues. Trimming left V 1 base short and J 0 bases short, with 14 bases between. The CDR3 region has the DNA TGTGCCAGCAGCTTGTTGGGGGCGCCTGCCTCCTACAATGAGCAGTTCTTC. This translates into CASSLLGAPASYNEQFF.

The chain employs TRBV7-2 and TRBJ1-6; tentatively, D is TRBD1 (6 bases). Trimming removed 5 bases from V and 6 bases from J, with 20 bases in between. The CDR3 totals 17 residues. Germline CDR1 SGHTA, CDR2 FQGNSA. The CDR3 nucleotides are TGTGCCAGCAGCCCATCTGGGGCAGGGGTTATTAATTCACCCCTCCACTTT. It specifies CASSPSGAGVINSPLHF.

This clonotype was detected many times. V is TRBV7-2 and J is TRBJ2-7; 8 bases map to TRBD2. V was clipped by 5 bases and J by 2 bases; unmatched bases: 8. The CDR3 spans 15 residues. Germline assignment: CDR1 SGHTA and CDR2 FQGNSA. The CDR3 coding sequence is TGTGCCAGCAGCCCTCTTAACGGGGGGGCCTACGAGCAGTACTTC. This sequence encodes CASSPLNGGAYEQYF.

This clonotype was observed many times. The genes are TRBV6-1 and TRBJ2-1; D is unresolved. The V and J ends lost 4 bases and 6 bases respectively, with 13 bases between them. Germline CDR1 and CDR2: MNHNS and SASEGT. The CDR3 spans 14 residues. The CDR3 DNA is TGTGCCAGCAGTGTTGGACCGGGTGGCAATGAGCAGTTCTTC. Its protein is CASSVGPGGNEQFF.

This clonotype occurred many times. The chain recombines TRBV7-2 with TRBJ2-7, with 8 nucleotides matching TRBD1. The CDR3 totals 14 residues. Per the germline V gene, CDR1 is SGHTA and CDR2 is FQGNSA. V dropped 3 bases and J dropped 2; count of bases not matched to a gene: 3. In nucleotides, the CDR3 is TGTGCCAGCAGCTTTGGGACAGGAGCCTACGAGCAGTACTTC. This encodes CASSFGTGAYEQYF.

The chain recombines TRBV11-2 with TRBJ1-6; D uncertain. This CDR3 contains 15 residues. CDR1 is SGHAT, CDR2 FQNNGV, per germline. V lost 3 bases, J lost 3 bases, and 9 bases lay in between. CDR3 coding DNA: TGTGCCAGCAGCTTTGTCGGAAACTATAATTCACCCCTCCACTTT. Amino acid sequence: CASSFVGNYNSPLHF.

This clonotype was observed a few times. The J gene is TRBJ2-2, the V gene TRBV11-2; 11 positions match TRBD1. V gave up 0 bases and J gave up 5 bases; unmatched junction bases: 5. The CDR3 loop spans 17 amino acids. Germline V gene lookup returns CDR1 SGHAT and CDR2 FQNNGV. The CDR3, as DNA: TGTGCCAGCAGCTTAGATCCCGGACAGGGGGCTACCGGGGAGCTGTTTTTT. This encodes CASSLDPGQGATGELFF.

This clonotype was seen repeatedly, ten times or more. This chain links TRBV28 with TRBJ2-7; 7 bases are a match to TRBD1. This CDR3 spans 14 amino acids. Germline V gene lookup returns CDR1 MDHEN and CDR2 SYDVKM. The junction had 7 bases not matched to a gene; V was cut back by 5 bases and J by 3 bases. The CDR3 bases are TGTGCCAGCAGTCTCATGACAGGGATCTACGAGCAGTACTTC. It is translated as CASSLMTGIYEQYF.

Only a few counts were recorded for this clonotype. CDR3 region: CASSPTGEKYEQFF. The CDR3 coding sequence is TGTGCCAGCAGCCCTACAGGGGAGAAGTATGAGCAGTTCTTC. The chain joins TRBV5-6 to TRBJ2-1; 7 bases line up with TRBD1. Germline V gene sequence: CDR1 SGHDT, CDR2 YYEEEE. The CDR3 spans 14 residues. J was trimmed by 8 bases and V by 4 bases; bases with no gene match: 9.

Ten or more counts support this clonotype. V and J are TRBV5-6 and TRBJ2-7; 7 bases map to TRBD1. This CDR3 has 14 amino acids. The junction had 1 base not matched to a gene; V was cut back by 0 bases and J by 1 base. CDR1 is SGHDT and CDR2 is YYEEEE in the germline V gene. This chain's CDR3 is CASSLGQGSYEQYF. CDR3 in DNA: TGTGCCAGCAGCTTGGGACAGGGTTCCTACGAGCAGTACTTC.

This clonotype was recorded many times. This sequence joins TRBV5-1 and TRBJ1-1; D is unclear. Germline-derived CDR1 and CDR2 are SGHRS and YFSETQ. Trimming left V 2 bases short and J 0 bases short, with 8 bases between. CDR3 length: 14 residues. The chain's CDR3 is CASSFGVVNTEAFF. The CDR3 DNA sequence: TGCGCCAGCAGCTTCGGAGTTGTGAACACTGAAGCTTTCTTT.

The chain is built from TRBV12-3 or TRBV12-4 and TRBJ2-3, with D unresolved. Trimming shortened V by 6 bases and J by 6 bases, and 16 bases separated the two germline ends. The CDR3 runs to 14 residues. CDR3 DNA: TGTGCCAGCAGCTCCCGGCCTGGAACGGATACGCAGTATTTT. Protein product: CASSSRPGTDTQYF.

The table lists this clonotype with many counts. The rearrangement uses TRBV5-3 and TRBJ1-1; 9 bases are a match to TRBD1. TRBV5-3 is given ORF status, its function remaining uncertain. The CDR3 sequence is 19 residues long. The J segment lost 1 base and the V segment lost 1 base, leaving 14 bases of the junction unmatched. CDR3 nucleotides: TGTGCCAGAAGCTTGCCAACCCCGGGGGGACAGGGTACGAACACTGAAGCTTTCTTT. Translated, it gives CARSLPTPGGQGTNTEAFF.